This T cell receptor (beta chain) is from a study of Graves' ophthalmopathy and Graves' hyperthyroidism. Germline CDR1 SGHRS, CDR2 YFSETQ. The germline V and J ends were trimmed by 1 base and 3 bases, with 11 bases remaining between them. The CDR3 loop spans 14 amino acids. This clonotype was counted many times. Researchers took RNA transcripts and amplified TCR beta CDR3 regions from them. RT-PCR in the first round used HTBI primers; a second-round multiplex PCR followed. MiXCR, run by TCRdb on the multiplex PCR reads, gives a single entry per CDR3 protein. Among around 340,000 distinct CDR3 sequences listed, roughly 16% were seen once. Certain patients, namely those with other autoimmune diseases, uncontrolled infections, pregnancy or lactation, were excluded.

The receptor comes from an adult man with Graves' ophthalmopathy. V is TRBV5-1 and J is TRBJ2-7; no reliable D call. Specimen: peripheral blood. This chain's CDR3 is CASSLFSEDYEQYF. The CDR3, as DNA: TGCGCCAGCAGCTTGTTTTCAGAGGACTACGAGCAGTACTTC.